This paragraph covers one T cell receptor beta chain sequence. Its cognate antigen is unknown. This sample stems from a study of cytomegalovirus exposure and HLA in healthy donors. Overall study results and limits: A previous analysis found most TCR beta V segments productive roughly 87% or roughly 30% of the time. Cytomegalovirus-associated status was assigned to around 160 TCR beta chains. Indistinguishable V segments, including TRBV6-2 and TRBV6-3, were excluded. An observed cluster of highly shared sequence variants was recorded as a likely sequencing artifact.

There are 19 residues in the CDR3. With V trimmed by 1 base and J by 3 bases, 11 bases remained unmatched. Per germline, CDR1 MGHRA and CDR2 YSYEKL. In the PCR, 60 Vbeta and 13 Jbeta primers were used. Sequenced by immunoSEQ multiplex PCR; TCRdb stores in-frame clones only, minus some. This sample has over 150,000 clones, with roughly 79% found just once. Sequencing was performed on PBMCs. This sequence joins TRBV4-1 and TRBJ2-7; 14 nucleotides match TRBD2. The receptor was isolated from a woman in her 50s in good health and CMV-seropositive. This chain's CDR3 is CASSQARTSGRSSNYEQYF. CDR3 sequence (DNA): TGCGCCAGCAGCCAAGCCAGGACTAGCGGGAGGTCCTCAAACTACGAGCAGTACTTC.